This T cell receptor beta chain was found in a study of blood T cell repertoires in COVID-19. Study information: Collection of acute and convalescent COVID-19 samples took place in the United States, Italy and Spain. PBMCs, B-cell-depleted T cells, or T cells provided the cDNA or gDNA that made up the material.

The V gene lost 2 bases and the J gene lost 2 bases, with 21 bases spanning the gap. CDR3 size: 18 residues. Germline values: CDR1 SGHVS, CDR2 FNYEAQ. This clone was seen just once. Original analysis: Reference gene primer amplification gave estimated nucleated cell counts. Clones were read by immunoSEQ multiplex PCR, and TCRdb kept only the in-frame ones, dropping some. That table supplies the V and J calls and clone size; D and trimming were determined from the DNA. The sample includes 150,000 to 200,000 clones, about 87% of them seen just once. Material for sequencing was peripheral blood. The sequence was collected from a man aged 60 to 75 with acute or convalescent COVID-19. The rearrangement links TRBV7-6 to TRBJ2-5; the D gene is possibly TRBD1 (6 bases). The CDR3, as DNA: TGTGCCAGCAGCTTAATCTCATTGGGAACAGGGAAACAAGAGACCCAGTACTTC. Its protein product is CASSLISLGTGKQETQYF.